The 18 T cell receptor beta chains below come from one sample, sequenced in a study of blood T cell repertoires in COVID-19. Sequencing used immunoSEQ multiplex PCR; TCRdb keeps in-frame clones, though not all of them. The table shows around 160,000 clones, with 80% to 90% occurring only once. The sample was peripheral blood. Every receptor here comes from a man between 60 and 75 years old with acute or convalescent COVID-19.

Here the CDR3 DNA reads TGTGCCAGCAGCTGGGAGGCGAACTACGAGCAGTACTTC. This sequence encodes CASSWEANYEQYF. The chain couples TRBV7-8 to TRBJ2-7; weak D call: TRBD2 (6 bases). The CDR3 runs to 13 residues. Deletions cut 4 bases from V and 3 bases from J, with 10 bases between. CDR1 and CDR2 from the germline V gene are SGHVS and FQNEAQ.

J is TRBJ1-5 and V is TRBV23-1; the match to TRBD1 covers 9 bases. TRBV23-1 is an ORF for which the function is uncertain. With V trimmed by 8 bases and J by 7 bases, 6 bases remained unmatched. This CDR3 comprises 13 residues. The chain's CDR3 is CASGTGRGQPQHF. CDR3 in DNA: TGCGCCAGCGGGACAGGGCGGGGCCAGCCCCAGCATTTT.

The gene calls are TRBV4-1 and TRBJ1-2; D might be TRBD1 (5 bases). This CDR3 has 13 residues. V shed 0 bases and J shed 8 bases, with 10 bases lying between them. Germline V lookup: CDR1 MGHRA, CDR2 YSYEKL. The CDR3 is CASSQDYRTGYTF. CDR3 in DNA: TGCGCCAGCAGCCAAGATTATCGGACAGGCTACACCTTC.

This clone was seen a handful of times. The chain couples TRBV2 to TRBJ2-7, with 7 bases matching TRBD1. The CDR3 is made up of 15 amino acids. Germline CDR1 reads SNHLY; CDR2 reads FYNNEI. After removal of 6 bases from V and 0 bases from J, the junction contained 8 bases not matched to a gene. For the CDR3, the DNA is TGTGCCAGCAGCCGAGGGACAGTGAGCTCCTACGAGCAGTACTTC. It encodes CASSRGTVSSYEQYF.

V usage is TRBV5-5 and J usage is TRBJ1-1; 7 positions match TRBD1. The CDR3 is 16 amino acids. Trimming took 4 bases from V and 6 from J; bases not matched to a gene: 15. From germline, CDR1 is SGHKS and CDR2 YYEKEE (reference sequence). The DNA of the CDR3 is TGTGCCAGCAGCAAGAACAGGGGCCTAAGAGACGCTGAAGCTTTCTTT. Amino acids: CASSKNRGLRDAEAFF.

The count of this clone is one. The chain has TRBV5-4 and TRBJ2-7; 8 bases are shared with TRBD1. CDR3 length: 15 residues. Germline lookup yields CDR1 SGHNT and CDR2 YYREEE (reference sequence). The V segment lost 5 bases and the J segment 1 base; nucleotides outside the gene matches: 8. CDR3: CASSTVDRGSYEQYF. The CDR3 DNA is TGTGCCAGCAGTACGGTCGACAGGGGATCCTACGAGCAGTACTTC.

V is TRBV3-1 (or the pseudogene TRBV3-2) and J is TRBJ1-3, with D uncertain. With 4 bases removed from V and 0 bases from J, the gap between germline ends came to 7 bases. This CDR3 region has 14 residues. Germline CDR1 LGHDT, CDR2 YNNKEL (reference sequence). This CDR3 reads CASSPTGSGNTIYF. The CDR3 DNA sequence: TGTGCCAGCAGCCCGACGGGCTCTGGAAACACCATATATTTT.

V gene TRBV19 combines with J gene TRBJ1-3, with D unclear. Germline CDR1 is LNHDA and CDR2 is SQIVND (reference sequence). This CDR3 has 14 amino acids. Trimming stripped 9 bases from V and 0 bases from J, with 12 bases between. In DNA form, the CDR3 reads TGTGCCAGCGCGGGCGCCGGCTCTGGAAACACCATATATTTT. Residues: CASAGAGSGNTIYF.

The rearrangement uses TRBV25-1 and TRBJ2-7; possibly TRBD1 for D (5 bases). Germline V gives CDR1 MGHDK, CDR2 SYGVNS. Deletions cut 8 bases from V and 5 bases from J, with 10 bases between. The CDR3 contains 11 residues. The CDR3 sequence: CASRQMDEQYF. CDR3 DNA: TGTGCCAGCCGACAGATGGACGAGCAGTACTTC.

This clone was observed a handful of times. The chain uses TRBV20-1 and TRBJ2-3, with D tentatively TRBD1 (6 bases). Germline V gene lookup returns CDR1 DFQATT and CDR2 SNEGSKA (reference sequence). V was clipped by 3 bases and J by 1 base, with 14 bases between them. CDR3 length equals 15 residues. The CDR3 region has the DNA TGCAGTGCTAGTATGTGGGGGCAACGCACAGATACGCAGTATTTT. It encodes CSASMWGQRTDTQYF.

This chain joins TRBV4-2 and TRBJ1-1; no definite D call. CDR3 length equals 14 residues. Per the germline V gene, CDR1 is LGHNA and CDR2 is YNFKEQ. Trimming removed 1 base at V and 7 bases at J, with 13 bases between. This chain's CDR3 is CASSQVGSQLEAFF. The CDR3 region has the DNA TGTGCCAGCAGCCAAGTCGGGTCTCAGCTTGAAGCTTTCTTT.

The V gene is TRBV5-1, the J gene TRBJ1-2; maybe TRBD1 (6 bases). The CDR3 consists of 13 residues. Germline V lookup: CDR1 SGHRS, CDR2 YFSETQ. Trimming stripped 4 bases from V and 4 bases from J, with 11 bases between. CDR3 sequence (DNA): TGCGCCAGCAGCCCCGGACAGCTCTATGGCTACACCTTC. Translating gives CASSPGQLYGYTF.

The CDR3 sequence is CSASFERGTDTQYF. The DNA of the CDR3 is TGCAGTGCTAGTTTCGAGCGGGGCACAGATACGCAGTATTTT. V usage is TRBV20-1 and J usage is TRBJ2-3; D possibly corresponds to TRBD2 (6 bases). The length of the CDR3 is 14 residues. Trimming took off 3 bases at V and 1 base at J, with 11 bases between the two ends. In germline, CDR1 is DFQATT, CDR2 SNEGSKA (reference sequence).

V usage is TRBV18 and J usage is TRBJ1-5; D is possibly TRBD1 (5 bases). Trimming took 3 bases from V and 5 from J, leaving 11 bases between them. Germline CDR1 is KGHSH and CDR2 is LQKENI. The CDR3 totals 14 residues. The CDR3 sequence: CASSPLPGDQPQHF. CDR3 nucleotides: TGTGCCAGCTCACCCTTACCGGGGGATCAGCCCCAGCATTTT. Together with reference TRBV18 and TRBJ1-5, the CDR3 gives the full variable domain: NAGVMQNPRHLVRRRGQEARLRCSPMKGHSHVYWYRQLPEEGLKFMVYLQKENIIDESGMPKERFSAEFPKEGPSILRIQQVVRGDSAAYFCASSPLPGDQPQHFGDGTRLSIL.

The V call is TRBV18, the J call TRBJ2-7; TRBD1 is a possible D gene (6 bases). The V gene's germline CDR1 is KGHSH and CDR2 LQKENI. The CDR3 covers 13 residues. Deletions cut 2 bases from V and 3 bases from J, with 8 bases between. CDR3 bases: TGTGCCAGCTCACCAGGACAGAACTACGAGCAGTACTTC. Translating gives CASSPGQNYEQYF.

The J gene is TRBJ2-1, the V gene TRBV10-2, with TRBD2 as a possible D gene (6 bases). Germline values: CDR1 WSHSY, CDR2 SAAADI. This CDR3 region has 15 residues. Trimming removed 8 bases from V and 8 bases from J, with 22 bases in between. Written as DNA, the CDR3 is TGCGCCAGCGGTTTATCAAGGGTAACGGGGGATGAGCAGTTCTTC. As protein: CASGLSRVTGDEQFF.

The chain couples TRBV9 to TRBJ2-5; 7 positions match TRBD1. With 0 bases clipped from V and 5 bases from J, the junction kept 4 bases outside the gene matches. The CDR3 spans 14 residues. Germline CDR1 is SGDLS and CDR2 is YYNGEE. CDR3 DNA: TGTGCCAGCAGCGTAGGCGTACAGGGGGAGACCCAGTACTTC. It translates to CASSVGVQGETQYF.

This rearrangement joins TRBV27 to TRBJ1-5; unclear D gene. This CDR3 is built from 15 residues. CDR1 and CDR2 (germline): MNHEY, SMNVEV (reference sequence). The ends were cut back, 6 bases at V and 2 bases at J, with 14 bases in the middle. CDR3 DNA: TGTGCCAGCAGCGACCTGGGAGGTGGCAATCAGCCCCAGCATTTT. It translates to CASSDLGGGNQPQHF.